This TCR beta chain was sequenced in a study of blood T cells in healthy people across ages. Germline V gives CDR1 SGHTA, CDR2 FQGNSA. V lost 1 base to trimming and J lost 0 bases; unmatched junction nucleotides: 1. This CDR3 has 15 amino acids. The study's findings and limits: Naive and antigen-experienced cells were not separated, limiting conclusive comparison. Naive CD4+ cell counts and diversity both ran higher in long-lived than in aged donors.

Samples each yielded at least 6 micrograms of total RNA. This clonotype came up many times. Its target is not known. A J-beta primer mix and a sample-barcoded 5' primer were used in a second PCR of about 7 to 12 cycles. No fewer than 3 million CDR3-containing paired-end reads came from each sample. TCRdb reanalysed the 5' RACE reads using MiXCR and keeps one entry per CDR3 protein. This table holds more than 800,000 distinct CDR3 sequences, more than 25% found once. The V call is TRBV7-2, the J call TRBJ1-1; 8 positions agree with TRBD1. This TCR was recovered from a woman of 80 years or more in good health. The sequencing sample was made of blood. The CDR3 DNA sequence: TGTGCCAGCAGCTTAGAGGGACAGGTGAACACTGAAGCTTTCTTT. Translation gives CASSLEGQVNTEAFF. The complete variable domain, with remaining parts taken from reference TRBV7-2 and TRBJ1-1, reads GAGVSQSPSNKVTEKGKDVELRCDPISGHTALYWYRQSLGQGLEFLIYFQGNSAPDKSGLPSDRFSAERTGGSVSTLTIQRTQQEDSAVYLCASSLEGQVNTEAFFGQGTRLTVV.